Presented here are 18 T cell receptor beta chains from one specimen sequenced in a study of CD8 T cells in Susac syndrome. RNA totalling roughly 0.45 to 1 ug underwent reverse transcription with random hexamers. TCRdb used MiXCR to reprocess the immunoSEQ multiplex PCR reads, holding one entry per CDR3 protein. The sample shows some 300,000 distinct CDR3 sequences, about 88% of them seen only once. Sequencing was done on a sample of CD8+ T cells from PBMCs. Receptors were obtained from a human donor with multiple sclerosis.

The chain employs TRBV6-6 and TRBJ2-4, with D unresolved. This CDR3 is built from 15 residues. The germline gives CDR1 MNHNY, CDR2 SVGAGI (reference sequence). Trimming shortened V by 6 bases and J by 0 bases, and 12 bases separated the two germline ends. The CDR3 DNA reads TGTGCCAGCAGGACCTCCAATTTAGCCAAAAACATTCAGTACTTC. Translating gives CASRTSNLAKNIQYF.

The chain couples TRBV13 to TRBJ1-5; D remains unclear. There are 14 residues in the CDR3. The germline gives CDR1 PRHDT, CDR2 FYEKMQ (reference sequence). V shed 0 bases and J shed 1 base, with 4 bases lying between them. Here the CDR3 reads CASSLGTSNQPQHF. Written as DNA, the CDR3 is TGTGCCAGCAGCTTAGGCACCAGCAATCAGCCCCAGCATTTT.

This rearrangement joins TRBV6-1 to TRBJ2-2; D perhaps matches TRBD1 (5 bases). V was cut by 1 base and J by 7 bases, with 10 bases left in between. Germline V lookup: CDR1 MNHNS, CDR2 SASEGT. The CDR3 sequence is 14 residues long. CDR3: CASSEEDTGGELFF. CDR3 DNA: TGTGCCAGCAGTGAAGAGGACACTGGCGGGGAGCTGTTTTTT.

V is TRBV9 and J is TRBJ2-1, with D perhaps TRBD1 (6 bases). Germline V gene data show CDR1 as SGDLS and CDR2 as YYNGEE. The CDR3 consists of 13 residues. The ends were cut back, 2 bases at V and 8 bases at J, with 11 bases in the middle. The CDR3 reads CASSVRQDDEQFF. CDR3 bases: TGTGCCAGCAGCGTCCGACAGGACGATGAGCAGTTCTTC.

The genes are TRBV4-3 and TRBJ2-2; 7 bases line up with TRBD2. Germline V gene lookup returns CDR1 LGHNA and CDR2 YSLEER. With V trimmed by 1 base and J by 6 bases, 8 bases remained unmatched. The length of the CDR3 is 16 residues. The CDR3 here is CASSQGGGVLAGELFF. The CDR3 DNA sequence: TGCGCCAGCAGCCAAGGCGGGGGTGTCTTGGCCGGGGAGCTGTTTTTT.

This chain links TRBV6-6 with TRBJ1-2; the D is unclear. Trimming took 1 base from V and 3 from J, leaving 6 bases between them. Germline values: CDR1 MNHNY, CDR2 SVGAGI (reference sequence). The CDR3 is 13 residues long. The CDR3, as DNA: TGTGCCAGCAGTTACTTGGGAGACTATGGCTACACCTTC. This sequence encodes CASSYLGDYGYTF.

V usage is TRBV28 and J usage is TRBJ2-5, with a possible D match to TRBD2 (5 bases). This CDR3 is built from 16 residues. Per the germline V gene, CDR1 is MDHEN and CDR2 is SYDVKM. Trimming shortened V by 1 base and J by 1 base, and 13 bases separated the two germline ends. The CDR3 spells CASSLLTDSFQETQYF. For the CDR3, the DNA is TGTGCCAGCAGTTTATTGACGGACTCATTCCAAGAGACCCAGTACTTC.

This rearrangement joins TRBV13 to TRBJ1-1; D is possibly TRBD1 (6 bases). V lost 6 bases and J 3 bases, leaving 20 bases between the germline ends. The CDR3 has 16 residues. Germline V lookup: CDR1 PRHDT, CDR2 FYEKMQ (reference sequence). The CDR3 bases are TGTGCCAGCAGTGCGGTAGGGGGGCGGGTGGACACTGAAGCTTTCTTT. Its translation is CASSAVGGRVDTEAFF.

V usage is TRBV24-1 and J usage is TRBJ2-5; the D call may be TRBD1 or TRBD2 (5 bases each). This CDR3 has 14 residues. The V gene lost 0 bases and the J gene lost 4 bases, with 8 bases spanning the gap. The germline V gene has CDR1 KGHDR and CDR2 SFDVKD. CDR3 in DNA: TGTGCCACCAGTGATTTGACCGGGGCAGAGACCCAGTACTTC. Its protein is CATSDLTGAETQYF.

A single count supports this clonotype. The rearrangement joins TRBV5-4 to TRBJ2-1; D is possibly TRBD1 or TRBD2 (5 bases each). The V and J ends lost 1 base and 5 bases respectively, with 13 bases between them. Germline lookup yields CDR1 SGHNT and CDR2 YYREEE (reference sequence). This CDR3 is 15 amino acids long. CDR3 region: CASSLIVGRDNEQFF. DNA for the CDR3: TGTGCCAGCAGCTTGATAGTGGGACGTGACAATGAGCAGTTCTTC.

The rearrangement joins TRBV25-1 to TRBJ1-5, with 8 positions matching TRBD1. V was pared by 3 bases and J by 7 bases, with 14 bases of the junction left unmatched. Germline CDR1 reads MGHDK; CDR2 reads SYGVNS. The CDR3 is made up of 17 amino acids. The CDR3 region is CASSDGTGSSTGQPQHF. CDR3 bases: TGTGCCAGCAGTGACGGGACAGGTTCATCAACGGGCCAGCCCCAGCATTTT.

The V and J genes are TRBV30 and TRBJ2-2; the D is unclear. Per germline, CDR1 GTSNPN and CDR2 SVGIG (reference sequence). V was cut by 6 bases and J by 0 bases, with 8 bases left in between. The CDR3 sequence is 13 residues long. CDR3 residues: CACLGANTGELFF. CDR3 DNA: TGTGCCTGCCTTGGGGCGAACACCGGGGAGCTGTTTTTT.

This CDR3 is CASSFLGRAGELFF. The CDR3 DNA is TGTGCCAGCAGCTTCCTAGGGAGGGCCGGGGAGCTGTTTTTT. The V and J genes are TRBV5-7 and TRBJ2-2; 7 positions agree with TRBD2. TRBV5-7 is flagged as an ORF with uncertain function. The ends lost 2 bases at V and 6 bases at J; junction bases unmatched: 4. This CDR3 has 14 residues.

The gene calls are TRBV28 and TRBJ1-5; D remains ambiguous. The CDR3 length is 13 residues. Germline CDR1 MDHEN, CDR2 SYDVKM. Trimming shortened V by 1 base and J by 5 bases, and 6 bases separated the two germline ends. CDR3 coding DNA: TGTGCCAGCAGTTTATCCAGCCATCAGCCCCAGCATTTT. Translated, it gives CASSLSSHQPQHF.

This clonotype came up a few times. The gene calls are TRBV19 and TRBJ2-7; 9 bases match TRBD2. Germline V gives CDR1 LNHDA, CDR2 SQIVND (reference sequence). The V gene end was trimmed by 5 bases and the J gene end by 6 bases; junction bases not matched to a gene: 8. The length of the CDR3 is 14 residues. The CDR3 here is CASSPGLARGEQYF. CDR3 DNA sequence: TGTGCCAGTAGTCCGGGACTAGCACGGGGCGAGCAGTACTTC.

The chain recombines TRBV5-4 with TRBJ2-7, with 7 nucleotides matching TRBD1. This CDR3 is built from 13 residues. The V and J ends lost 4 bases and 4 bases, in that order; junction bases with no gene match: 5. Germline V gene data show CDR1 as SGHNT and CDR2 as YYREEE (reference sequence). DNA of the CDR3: TGTGCCAGCAGCGATGCGACAGGGTACGAGCAGTACTTC. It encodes CASSDATGYEQYF.

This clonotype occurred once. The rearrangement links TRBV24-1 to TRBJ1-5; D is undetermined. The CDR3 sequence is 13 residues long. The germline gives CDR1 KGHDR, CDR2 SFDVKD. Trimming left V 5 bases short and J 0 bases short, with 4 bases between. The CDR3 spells CATSADSNQPQHF. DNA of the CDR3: TGTGCCACCAGTGCAGATAGCAATCAGCCCCAGCATTTT.

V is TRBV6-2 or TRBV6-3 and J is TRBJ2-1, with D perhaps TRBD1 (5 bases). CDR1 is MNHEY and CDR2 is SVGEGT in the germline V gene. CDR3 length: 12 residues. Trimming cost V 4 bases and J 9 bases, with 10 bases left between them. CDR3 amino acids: CASSLGLGEQFF. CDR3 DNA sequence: TGTGCCAGCAGTTTGGGGCTGGGTGAGCAGTTCTTC.